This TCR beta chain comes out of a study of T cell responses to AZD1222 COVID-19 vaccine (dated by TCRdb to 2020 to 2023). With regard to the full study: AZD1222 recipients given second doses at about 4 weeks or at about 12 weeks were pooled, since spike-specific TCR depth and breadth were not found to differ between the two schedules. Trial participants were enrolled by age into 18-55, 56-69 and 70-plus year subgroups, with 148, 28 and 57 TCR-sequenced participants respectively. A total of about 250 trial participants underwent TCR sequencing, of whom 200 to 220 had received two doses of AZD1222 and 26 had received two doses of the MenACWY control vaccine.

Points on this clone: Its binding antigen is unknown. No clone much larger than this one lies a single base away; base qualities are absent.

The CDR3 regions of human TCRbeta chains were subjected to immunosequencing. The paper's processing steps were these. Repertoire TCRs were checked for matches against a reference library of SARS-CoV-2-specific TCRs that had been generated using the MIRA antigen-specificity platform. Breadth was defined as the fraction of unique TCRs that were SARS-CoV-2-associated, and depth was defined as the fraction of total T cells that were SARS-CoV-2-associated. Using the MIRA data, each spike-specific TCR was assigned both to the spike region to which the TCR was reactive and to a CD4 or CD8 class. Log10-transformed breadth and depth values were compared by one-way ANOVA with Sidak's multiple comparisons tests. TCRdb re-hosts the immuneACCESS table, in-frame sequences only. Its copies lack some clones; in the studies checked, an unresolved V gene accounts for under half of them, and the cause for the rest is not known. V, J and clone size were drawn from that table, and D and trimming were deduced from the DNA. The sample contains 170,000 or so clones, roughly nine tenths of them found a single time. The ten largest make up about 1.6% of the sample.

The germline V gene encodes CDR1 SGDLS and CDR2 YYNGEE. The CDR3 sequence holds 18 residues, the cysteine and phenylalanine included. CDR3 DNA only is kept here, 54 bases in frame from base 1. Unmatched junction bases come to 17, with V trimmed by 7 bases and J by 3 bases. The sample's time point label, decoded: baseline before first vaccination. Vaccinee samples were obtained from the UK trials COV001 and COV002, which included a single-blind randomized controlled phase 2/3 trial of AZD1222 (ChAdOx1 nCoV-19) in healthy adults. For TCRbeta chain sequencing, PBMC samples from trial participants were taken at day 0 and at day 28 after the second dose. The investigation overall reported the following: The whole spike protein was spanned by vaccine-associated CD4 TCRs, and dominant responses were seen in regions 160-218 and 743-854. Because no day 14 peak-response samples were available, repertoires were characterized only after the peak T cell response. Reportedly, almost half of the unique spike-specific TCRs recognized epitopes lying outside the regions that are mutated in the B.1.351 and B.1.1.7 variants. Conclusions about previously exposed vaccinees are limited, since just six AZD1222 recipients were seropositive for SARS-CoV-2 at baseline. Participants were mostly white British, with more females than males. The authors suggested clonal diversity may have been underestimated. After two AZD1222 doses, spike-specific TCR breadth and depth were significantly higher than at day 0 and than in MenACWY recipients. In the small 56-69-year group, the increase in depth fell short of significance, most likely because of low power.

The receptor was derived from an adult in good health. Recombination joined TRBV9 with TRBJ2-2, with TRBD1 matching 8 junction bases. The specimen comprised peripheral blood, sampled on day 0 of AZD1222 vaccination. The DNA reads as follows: TGTGCCAGCGGGGACACCGGGACAGGACGGCTCGACACCGGGGAGCTGTTTTTT. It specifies CASGDTGTGRLDTGELFF.